One and the same sample provided the 19 T cell receptor beta chains below, sequenced in a study of OX40 agonist ivuxolimab in advanced cancers. Data came from immunoSEQ multiplex PCR; TCRdb stores just in-frame clones and leaves some out. The profile shows under 70,000 clones, approximately 86% of them singletons. Sample: CD4+ or CD8+ T cells sorted from blood, taken in a trial of the OX40 agonist ivuxolimab. The receptors stem from an adult with an advanced solid tumor such as melanoma, head and neck, liver or kidney cancer.

The chain couples TRBV28 to TRBJ2-1; no clear D. Germline V lookup: CDR1 MDHEN, CDR2 SYDVKM. V shed 2 bases and J shed 10 bases, with 12 bases lying between them. The CDR3 is 13 residues long. The CDR3 region is CASSLKYSWEQFF. CDR3 coding DNA: TGTGCCAGCAGTTTAAAGTACAGTTGGGAGCAGTTCTTC.

This chain uses TRBV27 with TRBJ2-3, with D unclear. V was pared by 0 bases and J by 1 base, with 8 bases between. The CDR3 consists of 15 residues. The germline CDR1 and CDR2 sequences are MNHEY and SMNVEV (reference sequence). The CDR3 sequence is CASSLSNEGTDTQYF. The CDR3 DNA reads TGTGCCAGCAGTTTATCGAACGAGGGCACAGATACGCAGTATTTT.

The J gene is TRBJ1-2, the V gene TRBV6-5; D ambiguous. From germline, CDR1 is MNHEY and CDR2 SVGAGI. The CDR3 runs 13 residues. Trimming took 0 bases from V and 4 from J, leaving 6 bases between them. CDR3 residues: CASSYSAGYGYTF. The CDR3 nucleotides are TGTGCCAGCAGTTACTCCGCAGGCTATGGCTACACCTTC.

V and J are TRBV2 and TRBJ2-5; 8 nucleotides line up with TRBD1. The CDR3 is 11 residues long. Per germline, CDR1 SNHLY and CDR2 FYNNEI. V trimming: 11 bases; J trimming: 6 bases; junction bases outside the gene matches: 5. CDR3: CAPGGWKTQYF. The CDR3 DNA is TGTGCCCCAGGGGGCTGGAAGACCCAGTACTTC.

The rearrangement links TRBV18 to TRBJ1-4, with unresolved D. The V end was cut by 0 bases, the J end by 13 bases, with 9 bases between. Germline V lookup: CDR1 KGHSH, CDR2 LQKENI. The CDR3 sequence is 12 residues long. As DNA, the CDR3 is TGTGCCAGCTCACCACCGGGCGGTCTACTGTTTTTT. This sequence encodes CASSPPGGLLFF.

The chain recombines TRBV27 with TRBJ2-1; perhaps TRBD2 as D (5 bases). V lost 3 bases to trimming and J lost 4 bases, with 16 bases between them. CDR3 length: 16 residues. Germline V lookup: CDR1 MNHEY, CDR2 SMNVEV (reference sequence). For the CDR3, the DNA is TGTGCCAGCAGTTTGGATGGACTCCTCCTTTACAATGAGCAGTTCTTC. The encoded protein is CASSLDGLLLYNEQFF.

The gene calls are TRBV7-2 and TRBJ1-2, with 9 bases lining up with TRBD1. Germline V CDR1 and CDR2: SGHTA, FQGNSA. With 4 bases clipped from V and 5 bases from J, the junction kept 2 bases outside the gene matches. The CDR3 consists of 13 residues. CDR3 in amino acids: CASSWDREYGYTF. The CDR3 DNA follows: TGTGCCAGCAGCTGGGACAGGGAGTATGGCTACACCTTC.

The chain carries TRBV30 and TRBJ2-5, with no clear D. The J call may not be correct, given that the DNA end is closer to TRBJ2-7. The CDR3 extends over 13 amino acids. CDR1 is GTSNPN, CDR2 SVGIG, per germline (reference sequence). The CDR3: CAWSVSTVDEQYF. The CDR3 coding sequence is TGTGCCTGGAGTGTGTCTACTGTCGACGAGCAGTACTTC.

The gene calls are TRBV5-4 and TRBJ2-7, with 8 bases fitting TRBD2. The J segment lost 2 bases and the V segment lost 3 bases, leaving 7 bases of the junction unmatched. Per the germline V gene, CDR1 is SGHNT and CDR2 is YYREEE (reference sequence). CDR3 length equals 15 residues. The CDR3 region is CASSSGGGRTYEQYF. CDR3 sequence (DNA): TGTGCCAGCAGCTCTGGGGGCGGGAGGACCTACGAGCAGTACTTC.

V is TRBV5-6 and J is TRBJ1-4, with 10 positions matching TRBD1. The V gene's germline CDR1 is SGHDT and CDR2 YYEEEE. J lost 7 bases, V lost 3 bases, and 9 bases had no gene match. The CDR3 is made up of 16 amino acids. CDR3 in amino acids: CASSSPGQGIGEKLFF. The CDR3 DNA is TGTGCCAGCAGCTCCCCGGGACAGGGGATCGGTGAAAAACTGTTTTTT. The variable domain in full, with the rest retrieved from reference TRBV5-6 and TRBJ1-4, is DAGVTQSPTHLIKTRGQQVTLRCSPKSGHDTVSWYQQALGQGPQFIFQYYEEEERQRGNFPDRFSGHQFPNYSSELNVNALLLGDSALYLCASSSPGQGIGEKLFFGSGTQLSVL.

The rearrangement links TRBV7-2 to TRBJ2-2; no clear D gene. The CDR3 contains 13 residues. V was shortened by 6 bases and J by 6 bases, with 11 bases between the two germline ends. CDR1 SGHTA and CDR2 FQGNSA come from the germline V gene. CDR3 region: CASSRQWSGELFF. CDR3 sequence (DNA): TGTGCCAGCAGTCGCCAGTGGTCCGGGGAGCTGTTTTTT.

The J gene is TRBJ2-5, the V gene TRBV4-3, with TRBD2 matching 12 bases. The CDR3 has 16 amino acids. CDR1 LGHNA and CDR2 YSLEER come from the germline V gene. V dropped 2 bases and J dropped 5; count of bases not matched to a gene: 6. CDR3 in DNA: TGCGCCAGCAGCCAATTTACTAGCGGGAGGCGGGAGACCCAGTACTTC. Translation gives CASSQFTSGRRETQYF.

The chain carries TRBV15 and TRBJ2-5; 8 nucleotides align to TRBD2. After removal of 3 bases from V and 5 bases from J, the junction contained 5 bases not matched to a gene. Germline CDR1 and CDR2: LNHNV and YYDKDF (reference sequence). The CDR3 is made up of 14 amino acids. The CDR3 sequence is CATSRREDGETQYF. Here the CDR3 DNA reads TGTGCCACCAGCAGGCGGGAGGACGGTGAGACCCAGTACTTC.

This clone has only a few counts. This chain links TRBV7-8 with TRBJ2-7; 7 bases align to TRBD2. The germline V gene has CDR1 SGHVS and CDR2 FQNEAQ. V trimming: 0 bases; J trimming: 4 bases; junction bases outside the gene matches: 6. The CDR3 length is 15 residues. The CDR3 bases are TGTGCCAGCAGCTTAGCGCAGGGTAGCGGGTACGAGCAGTACTTC. This sequence encodes CASSLAQGSGYEQYF.

This sequence joins TRBV7-6 and TRBJ2-5; TRBD1 aligns across 7 bases. The CDR3 length is 17 residues. The J segment lost 7 bases and the V segment lost 6 bases, leaving 20 bases of the junction unmatched. Per germline, CDR1 SGHVS and CDR2 FNYEAQ. As DNA, the CDR3 is TGTGCCAGCAGGAACCGAGGCACAGGGGCCCCCCTCACGACCCAGTACTTC. Protein sequence: CASRNRGTGAPLTTQYF.

The chain combines TRBV28 with TRBJ2-3; 10 nucleotides line up with TRBD2. Germline lookup yields CDR1 MDHEN and CDR2 SYDVKM. Unmatched junction bases numbered 9, after V lost 11 bases and J lost 1 base. CDR3 length equals 15 residues. CDR3 in DNA: TGTGCCTCGTTTAGCGGGAGGAAGCGCACAGATACGCAGTATTTT. As protein: CASFSGRKRTDTQYF.

DNA for the CDR3: TGTGCCTGGAGTGTCCCCCGACTAGCGGGATACGAGCAGTACTTC. It yields the protein CAWSVPRLAGYEQYF. This chain uses TRBV30 with TRBJ2-7; 11 bases agree with TRBD2. V was pared by 0 bases and J by 4 bases, with 5 bases of the junction left unmatched. CDR1 is GTSNPN, CDR2 SVGIG, per germline (reference sequence). This CDR3 contains 15 residues.

The gene calls are TRBV5-1 and TRBJ2-2, with D uncertain. CDR1 SGHRS and CDR2 YFSETQ come from the germline V gene. The germline V and J ends were trimmed by 2 bases and 2 bases, with 7 bases remaining between them. The CDR3 loop spans 14 amino acids. For the CDR3, the DNA is TGCGCCAGCAGCTTACCGGCCAACACCGGGGAGCTGTTTTTT. It is translated as CASSLPANTGELFF.

J is TRBJ1-1 and V is TRBV13; D is ambiguous. V was cut by 1 base and J by 1 base, with 19 bases left in between. Germline CDR1 and CDR2: PRHDT and FYEKMQ (reference sequence). This CDR3 has 18 residues. CDR3 DNA: TGTGCCAGCAGCTTAGTCGGATGGGGATCAGAGGAGAACACTGAAGCTTTCTTT. Its translation is CASSLVGWGSEENTEAFF.